This T cell receptor beta chain was retrieved from a study of blood T cell repertoires in COVID-19. Background on the study: Samples came from the United States, Italy and Spain, spanning acute and convalescent COVID-19. Sample material is recorded as cDNA or gDNA derived from T cells, B-cell-depleted T cells, or PBMCs.

V lost 5 bases and J 6 bases, leaving 10 bases between the germline ends. Germline CDR1 DFQATT, CDR2 SNEGSKA (reference sequence). The CDR3 sequence is 11 residues long. In the authors' methods: Scientists estimated how many nucleated cells there were by amplifying reference gene primers. TCRdb's copy holds only in-frame clones and misses some; the assay was immunoSEQ multiplex PCR. Clonal size and the V and J genes are those of that table, whereas D and trimming came from the DNA. Among about 21,000 clones listed, 83% were seen once. The clonotype was recovered from a human donor in a cohort sampled during active COVID-19. The sequenced material came from peripheral blood. The chain joins TRBV20-1 to TRBJ1-2; weak D call: TRBD1 (6 bases). CDR3: CSALGGDGYTF. The CDR3 DNA reads TGCAGTGCTTTAGGGGGGGATGGCTACACCTTC.